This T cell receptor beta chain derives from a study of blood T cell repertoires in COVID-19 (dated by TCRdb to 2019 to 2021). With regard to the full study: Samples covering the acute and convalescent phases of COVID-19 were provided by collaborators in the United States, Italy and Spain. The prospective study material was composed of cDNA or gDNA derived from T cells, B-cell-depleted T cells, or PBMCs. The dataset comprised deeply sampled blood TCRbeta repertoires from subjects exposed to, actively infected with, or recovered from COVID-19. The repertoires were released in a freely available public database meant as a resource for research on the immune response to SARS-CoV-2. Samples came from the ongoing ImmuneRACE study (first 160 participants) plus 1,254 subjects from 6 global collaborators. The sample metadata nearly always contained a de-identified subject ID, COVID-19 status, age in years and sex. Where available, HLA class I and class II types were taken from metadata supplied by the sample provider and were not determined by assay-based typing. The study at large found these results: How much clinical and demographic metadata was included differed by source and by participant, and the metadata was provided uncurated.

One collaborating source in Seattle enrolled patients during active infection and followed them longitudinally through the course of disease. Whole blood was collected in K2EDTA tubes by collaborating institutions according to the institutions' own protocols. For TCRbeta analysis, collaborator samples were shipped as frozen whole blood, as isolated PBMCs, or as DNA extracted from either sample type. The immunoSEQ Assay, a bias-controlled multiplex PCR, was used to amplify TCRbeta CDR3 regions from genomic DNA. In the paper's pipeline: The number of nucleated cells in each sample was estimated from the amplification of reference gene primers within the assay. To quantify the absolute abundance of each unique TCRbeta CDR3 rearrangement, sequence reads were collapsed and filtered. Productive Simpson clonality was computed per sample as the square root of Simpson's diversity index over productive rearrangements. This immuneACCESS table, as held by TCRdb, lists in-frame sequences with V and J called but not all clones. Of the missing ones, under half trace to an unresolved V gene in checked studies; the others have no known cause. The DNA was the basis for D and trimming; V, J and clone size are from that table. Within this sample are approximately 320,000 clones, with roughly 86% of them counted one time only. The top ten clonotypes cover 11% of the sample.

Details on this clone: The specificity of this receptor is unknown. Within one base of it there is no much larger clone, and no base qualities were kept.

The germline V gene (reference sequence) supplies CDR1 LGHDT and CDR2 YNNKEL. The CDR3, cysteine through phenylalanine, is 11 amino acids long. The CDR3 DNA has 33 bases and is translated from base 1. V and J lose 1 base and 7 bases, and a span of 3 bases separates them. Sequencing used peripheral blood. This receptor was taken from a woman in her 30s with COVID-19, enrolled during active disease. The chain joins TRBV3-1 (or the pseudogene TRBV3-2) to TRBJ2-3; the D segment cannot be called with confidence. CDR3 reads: CASSQANTQYF. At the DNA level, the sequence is TGTGCCAGCAGCCAAGCAAATACGCAGTATTTT.